The sequence of this T cell receptor (beta chain) was determined in a study of T cells in Graves' hyperthyroidism and ophthalmopathy. Amplification of TCR beta CDR3 regions used RNA as the template. In the first-round RT-PCR of the TCR CDR3, the HTBI primer set was used. TCRdb re-derived calls from the multiplex PCR reads in MiXCR, one entry per CDR3 protein. This table holds 300,000 to 450,000 distinct CDR3 sequences, roughly 14% found once. Per germline, CDR1 GTSNPN and CDR2 SVGIG (reference sequence). CDR3 size: 12 residues. Trimming cost V 4 bases and J 7 bases; bases outside gene matches: 4. The sequenced sample consisted of blood. The clonotype comes from a woman aged 55 to 70 with Graves' hyperthyroidism. The V gene is TRBV30, the J gene TRBJ2-4, with 7 bases aligning to TRBD1. The CDR3 region has the DNA TGTGCCTGGACCGCACAGGGGAACATTCAGTACTTC. This sequence encodes CAWTAQGNIQYF.